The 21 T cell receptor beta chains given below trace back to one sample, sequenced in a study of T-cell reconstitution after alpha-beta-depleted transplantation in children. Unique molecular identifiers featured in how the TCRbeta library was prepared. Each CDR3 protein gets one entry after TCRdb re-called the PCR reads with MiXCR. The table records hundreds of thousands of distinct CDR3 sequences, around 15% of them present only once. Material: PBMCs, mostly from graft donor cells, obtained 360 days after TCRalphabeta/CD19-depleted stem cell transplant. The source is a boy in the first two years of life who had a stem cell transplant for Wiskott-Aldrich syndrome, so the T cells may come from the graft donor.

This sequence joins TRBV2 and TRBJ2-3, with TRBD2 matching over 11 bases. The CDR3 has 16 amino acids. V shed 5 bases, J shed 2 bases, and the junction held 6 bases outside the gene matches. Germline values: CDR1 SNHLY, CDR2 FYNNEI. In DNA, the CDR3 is TGTGCCAGCAGTAATCTAGCGGGAGGTCCCACAGATACGCAGTATTTT. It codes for CASSNLAGGPTDTQYF. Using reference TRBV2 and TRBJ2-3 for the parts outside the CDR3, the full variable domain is EPEVTQTPSHQVTQMGQEVILRCVPISNHLYFYWYRQILGQKVEFLVSFYNNEISEKSEIFDDQFSVERPDGSNFTLKIRSTKLEDSAMYFCASSNLAGGPTDTQYFGPGTRLTVL.

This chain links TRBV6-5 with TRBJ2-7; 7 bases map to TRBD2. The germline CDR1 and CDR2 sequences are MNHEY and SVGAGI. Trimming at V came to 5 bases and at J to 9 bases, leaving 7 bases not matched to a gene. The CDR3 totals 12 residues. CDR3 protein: CASSGGGVGQYF. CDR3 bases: TGTGCCAGCAGTGGGGGGGGTGTGGGGCAGTACTTC.

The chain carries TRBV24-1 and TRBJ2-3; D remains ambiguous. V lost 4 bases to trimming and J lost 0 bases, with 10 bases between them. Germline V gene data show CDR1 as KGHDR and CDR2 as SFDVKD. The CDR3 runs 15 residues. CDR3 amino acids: CATSDMRQSTDTQYF. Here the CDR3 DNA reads TGTGCCACCAGTGACATGAGGCAGAGCACAGATACGCAGTATTTT.

Here the CDR3 reads CASSLPGLMSSYEQYF. The CDR3 DNA follows: TGTGCCAGCAGTCTCCCGGGACTTATGAGCTCCTACGAGCAGTACTTC. This rearrangement joins TRBV2 to TRBJ2-7; TRBD2 might be the D (6 bases). The V end lost 5 bases, the J end lost 0 bases, and 17 bases lay between the germline ends. This CDR3 region has 16 residues. The germline CDR1 and CDR2 sequences are SNHLY and FYNNEI.

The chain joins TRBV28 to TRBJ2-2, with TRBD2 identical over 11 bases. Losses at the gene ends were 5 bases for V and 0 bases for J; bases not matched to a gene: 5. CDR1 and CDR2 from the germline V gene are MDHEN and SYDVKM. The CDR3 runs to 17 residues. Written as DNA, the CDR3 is TGTGCCAGCAGTGATATAGCGGGGGGGTCGAACACCGGGGAGCTGTTTTTT. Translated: CASSDIAGGSNTGELFF.

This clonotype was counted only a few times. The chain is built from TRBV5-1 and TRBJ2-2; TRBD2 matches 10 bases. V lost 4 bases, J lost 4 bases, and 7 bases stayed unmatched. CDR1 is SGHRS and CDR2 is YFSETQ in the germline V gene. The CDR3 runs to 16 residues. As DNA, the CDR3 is TGCGCCAGCAGCACCGGACTAGCGGCCCTCACCGGGGAGCTGTTTTTT. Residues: CASSTGLAALTGELFF. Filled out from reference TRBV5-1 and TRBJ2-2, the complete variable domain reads KAGVTQTPRYLIKTRGQQVTLSCSPISGHRSVSWYQQTPGQGLQFLFEYFSETQRNKGNFPGRFSGRQFSNSRSEMNVSTLELGDSALYLCASSTGLAALTGELFFGEGSRLTVL.

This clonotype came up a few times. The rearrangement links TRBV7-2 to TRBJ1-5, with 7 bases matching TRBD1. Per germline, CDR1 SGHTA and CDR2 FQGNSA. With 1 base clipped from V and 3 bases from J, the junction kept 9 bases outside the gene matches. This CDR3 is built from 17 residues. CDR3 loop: CASSLGGGAPINQPQHF. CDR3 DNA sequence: TGTGCCAGCAGCTTAGGAGGGGGCGCCCCCATCAATCAGCCCCAGCATTTT.

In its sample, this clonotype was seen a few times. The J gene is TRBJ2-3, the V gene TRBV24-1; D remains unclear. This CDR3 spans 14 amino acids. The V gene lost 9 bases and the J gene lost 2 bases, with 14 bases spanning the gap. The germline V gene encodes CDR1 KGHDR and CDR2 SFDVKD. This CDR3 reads CATQGRPPTDTQYF. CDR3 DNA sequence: TGTGCCACCCAAGGGCGGCCACCCACAGATACGCAGTATTTT.

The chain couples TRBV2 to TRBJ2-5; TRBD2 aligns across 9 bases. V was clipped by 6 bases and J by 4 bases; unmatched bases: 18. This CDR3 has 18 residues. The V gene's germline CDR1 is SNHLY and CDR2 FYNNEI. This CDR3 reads CASRSPIGGGGAPETQYF. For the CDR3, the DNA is TGTGCCAGCAGATCCCCTATTGGCGGCGGGGGGGCCCCAGAGACCCAGTACTTC.

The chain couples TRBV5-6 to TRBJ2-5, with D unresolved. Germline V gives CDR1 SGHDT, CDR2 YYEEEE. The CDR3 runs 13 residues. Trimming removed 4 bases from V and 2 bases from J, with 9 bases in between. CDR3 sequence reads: CASSIGPQETQYF. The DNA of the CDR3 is TGTGCCAGCAGCATCGGTCCGCAAGAGACCCAGTACTTC.

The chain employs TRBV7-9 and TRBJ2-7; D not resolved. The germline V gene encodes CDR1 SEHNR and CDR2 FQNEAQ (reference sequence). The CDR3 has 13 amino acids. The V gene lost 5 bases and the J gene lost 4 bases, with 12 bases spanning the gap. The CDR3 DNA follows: TGTGCCAGCAGCGCCGGGCCGGCGTACGAGCAGTACTTC. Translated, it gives CASSAGPAYEQYF.

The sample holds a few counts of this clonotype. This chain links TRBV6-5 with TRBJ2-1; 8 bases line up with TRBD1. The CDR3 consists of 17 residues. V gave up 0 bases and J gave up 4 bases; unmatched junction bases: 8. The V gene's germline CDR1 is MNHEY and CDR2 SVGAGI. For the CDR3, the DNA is TGTGCCAGCAGTTACTCGAGAGAGACAGGGGCATACAATGAGCAGTTCTTC. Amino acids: CASSYSRETGAYNEQFF.

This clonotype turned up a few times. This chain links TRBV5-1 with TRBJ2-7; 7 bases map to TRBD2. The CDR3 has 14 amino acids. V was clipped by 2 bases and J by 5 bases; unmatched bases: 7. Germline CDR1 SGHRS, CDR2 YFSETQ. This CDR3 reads CASSLGLVVHEQYF. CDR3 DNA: TGCGCCAGCAGCTTAGGACTAGTCGTCCACGAGCAGTACTTC.

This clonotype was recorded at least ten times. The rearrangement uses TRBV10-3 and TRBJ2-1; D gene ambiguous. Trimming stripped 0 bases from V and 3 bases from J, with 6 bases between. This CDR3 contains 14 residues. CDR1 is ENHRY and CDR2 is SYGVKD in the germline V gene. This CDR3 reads CAISESRLYNEQFF. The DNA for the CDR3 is TGTGCCATCAGTGAGTCGAGGCTCTACAATGAGCAGTTCTTC.

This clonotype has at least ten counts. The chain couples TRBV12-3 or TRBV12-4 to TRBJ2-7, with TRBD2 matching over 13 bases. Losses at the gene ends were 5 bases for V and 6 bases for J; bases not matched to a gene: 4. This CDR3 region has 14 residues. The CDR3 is CASSPRLAGGEQYF. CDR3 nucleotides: TGTGCCAGCAGTCCTCGACTAGCGGGAGGCGAGCAGTACTTC.

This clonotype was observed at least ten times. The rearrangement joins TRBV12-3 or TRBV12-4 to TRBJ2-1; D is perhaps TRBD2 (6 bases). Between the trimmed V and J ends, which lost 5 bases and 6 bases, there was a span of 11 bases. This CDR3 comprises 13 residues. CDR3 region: CASSERDSNEQFF. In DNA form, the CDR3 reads TGTGCCAGCAGTGAGAGGGACTCCAATGAGCAGTTCTTC.

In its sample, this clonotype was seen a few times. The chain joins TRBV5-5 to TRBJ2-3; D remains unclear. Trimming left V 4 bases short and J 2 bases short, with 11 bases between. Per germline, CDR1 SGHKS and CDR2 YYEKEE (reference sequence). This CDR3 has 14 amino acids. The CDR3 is CASSPAYSTDTQYF. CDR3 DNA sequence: TGTGCCAGCAGCCCTGCCTATTCCACAGATACGCAGTATTTT.

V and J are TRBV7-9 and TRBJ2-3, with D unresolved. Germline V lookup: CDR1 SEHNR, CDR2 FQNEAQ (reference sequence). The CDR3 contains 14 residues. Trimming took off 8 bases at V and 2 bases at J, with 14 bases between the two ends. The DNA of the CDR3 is TGTGCCAGCCTCAAACCAGCGAACACAGATACGCAGTATTTT. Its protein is CASLKPANTDTQYF.

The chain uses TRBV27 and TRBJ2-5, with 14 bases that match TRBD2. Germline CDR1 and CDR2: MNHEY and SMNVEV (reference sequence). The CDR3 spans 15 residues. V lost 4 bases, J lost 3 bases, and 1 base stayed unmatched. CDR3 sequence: CASSSGLAGEETQYF. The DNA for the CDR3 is TGTGCCAGCAGTTCGGGACTAGCGGGAGAAGAGACCCAGTACTTC.

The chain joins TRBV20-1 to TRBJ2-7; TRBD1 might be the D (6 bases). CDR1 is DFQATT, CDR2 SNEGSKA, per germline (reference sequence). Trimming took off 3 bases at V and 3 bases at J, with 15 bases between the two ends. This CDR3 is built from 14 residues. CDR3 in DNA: TGCAGTGCTAGGGTGGACAGTCGGGTCTACGAGCAGTACTTC. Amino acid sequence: CSARVDSRVYEQYF.

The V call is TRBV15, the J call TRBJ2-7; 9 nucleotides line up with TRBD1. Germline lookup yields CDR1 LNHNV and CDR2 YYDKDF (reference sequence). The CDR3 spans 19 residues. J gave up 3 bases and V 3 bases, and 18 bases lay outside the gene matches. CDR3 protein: CATSSPGTGRERIDYEQYF. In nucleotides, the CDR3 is TGTGCCACCAGCAGCCCTGGGACAGGGAGAGAGAGGATAGACTACGAGCAGTACTTC. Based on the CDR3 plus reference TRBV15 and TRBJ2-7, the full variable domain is DAMVIQNPRYQVTQFGKPVTLSCSQTLNHNVMYWYQQKSSQAPKLLFHYYDKDFNNEADTPDNFQSRRPNTSFCFLDIRSPGLGDTAMYLCATSSPGTGRERIDYEQYFGPGTRLTVT.